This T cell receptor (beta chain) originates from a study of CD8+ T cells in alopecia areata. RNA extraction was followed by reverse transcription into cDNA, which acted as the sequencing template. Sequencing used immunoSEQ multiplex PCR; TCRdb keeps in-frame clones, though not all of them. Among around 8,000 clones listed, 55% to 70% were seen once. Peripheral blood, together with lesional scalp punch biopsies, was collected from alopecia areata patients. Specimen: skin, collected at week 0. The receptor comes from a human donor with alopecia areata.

The CDR3 loop is CASSLVGSDTQYF. Here the CDR3 DNA reads TGTGCCAGCAGCTTAGTGGGGTCGGATACGCAGTATTTT. The V and J genes are TRBV7-2 and TRBJ2-3, with D unclear. The CDR3 is 13 residues long. The V gene's germline CDR1 is SGHTA and CDR2 FQGNSA. Deletions cut 1 base from V and 6 bases from J, with 8 bases between.